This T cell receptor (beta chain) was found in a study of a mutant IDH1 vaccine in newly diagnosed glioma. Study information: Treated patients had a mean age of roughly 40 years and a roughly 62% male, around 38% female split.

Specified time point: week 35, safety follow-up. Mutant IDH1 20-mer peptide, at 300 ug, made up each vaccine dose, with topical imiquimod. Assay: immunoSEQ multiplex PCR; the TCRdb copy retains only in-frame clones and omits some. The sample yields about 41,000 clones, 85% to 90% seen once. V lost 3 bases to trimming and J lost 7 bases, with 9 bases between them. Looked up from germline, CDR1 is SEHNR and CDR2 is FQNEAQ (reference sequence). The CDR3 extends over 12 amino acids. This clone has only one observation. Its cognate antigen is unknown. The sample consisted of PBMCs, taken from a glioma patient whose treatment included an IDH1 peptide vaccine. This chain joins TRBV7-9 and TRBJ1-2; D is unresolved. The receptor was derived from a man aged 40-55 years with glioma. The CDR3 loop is CASSFPAGGYTF. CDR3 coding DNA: TGTGCCAGCAGCTTCCCCGCCGGTGGCTACACCTTC.